This T cell receptor beta chain was observed in a study of T-cell memory formation after mild COVID-19. CDR3 length: 16 amino acids. Germline V gives CDR1 SEHNR, CDR2 FQNEAQ (reference sequence). V trimming: 5 bases; J trimming: 3 bases; junction bases outside the gene matches: 10. This clonotype was seen a handful of times. TCRdb used MiXCR to reprocess the 5' RACE reads, holding one entry per CDR3 protein. The sample carries about 130,000 distinct CDR3 sequences, 20% to 25% recorded once. This TCR was sampled from an adult woman who had mild COVID-19 (a few samples of this study predate the infection). Cell type and time point are not known. The sequenced sample was PBMCs or a T cell subset sorted from them (not recorded which). This sequence joins TRBV7-9 and TRBJ2-1; 7 nucleotides line up with TRBD2. CDR3 bases: TGTGCCAGCAGCCCCGACCAGCGGGACGACTACAATGAGCAGTTCTTC. The encoded protein is CASSPDQRDDYNEQFF.